This is a list of T cell receptor beta chains from one sample in a study of T cell responses to AZD1222 COVID-19 vaccine. The repertoire was sequenced with immunoSEQ multiplex PCR; TCRdb's copy has only in-frame clones and lacks some. The data hold tens of thousands of clones, with approximately 89% observed a single time. The starting material was peripheral blood, obtained 28 days after the second AZD1222 dose. The receptors shown here come from an adult who received the AZD1222 COVID-19 vaccine. The CDR3 runs from the conserved cysteine through the conserved F or W.

j_gene: TRBJ1-6
v_gene: TRBV25-1
CDR3aa: CASSERQGMGNSPLHF

j_gene: TRBJ2-5
v_gene: TRBV5-4
CDR3aa: CASSNTQGELKTQYF

j_gene: TRBJ2-6
v_gene: TRBV28
CDR3aa: CASTAGTIDVLTF

j_gene: TRBJ2-1
v_gene: TRBV6-4
CDR3aa: CASSGDRVSYNEQFF

j_gene: TRBJ2-7
v_gene: TRBV5-4
CDR3aa: CASSIRQGVVYEQYF

j_gene: TRBJ2-1
v_gene: TRBV10-2
CDR3aa: CASSTSGGAVHIEQFF

j_gene: TRBJ2-1
v_gene: TRBV6-1
CDR3aa: CASSELAGGYNEQFF

j_gene: TRBJ2-2
v_gene: TRBV4-1
CDR3aa: CASSIQGAGELFF

j_gene: TRBJ2-3
v_gene: TRBV20-1
CDR3aa: CSASSYGGADTQYF

j_gene: TRBJ2-1
v_gene: TRBV5-1
CDR3aa: CASSPVRSAYNEQFF

j_gene: TRBJ2-3
v_gene: TRBV2
CDR3aa: CASSGWSSSSTDTQYF

j_gene: TRBJ2-7
v_gene: TRBV30
CDR3aa: CAWEQGSYEQYF

j_gene: TRBJ1-6
v_gene: TRBV30
CDR3aa: CAWELTGNSPLHF

j_gene: TRBJ1-2
v_gene: TRBV5-1
CDR3aa: CASSDVTGGGYTF

j_gene: TRBJ1-1
v_gene: TRBV27
CDR3aa: CASSFQGAGTEAFF

j_gene: TRBJ2-2
v_gene: TRBV7-3
CDR3aa: CASSYQGIGSGELFF

j_gene: TRBJ2-5
v_gene: TRBV3-1/TRBV3-2
CDR3aa: CASSPLGGPGETQYF

j_gene: TRBJ1-2
v_gene: TRBV28
CDR3aa: CASSRSDNYGYTF

j_gene: TRBJ2-4
v_gene: TRBV27
CDR3aa: CASSLLGTGGEAYF

j_gene: TRBJ2-1
v_gene: TRBV19
CDR3aa: CASSIASGGYSSYNEQFF

j_gene: TRBJ1-2
v_gene: TRBV5-1
CDR3aa: CASLPGQGSYGYTF

j_gene: TRBJ2-2
v_gene: TRBV6-1
CDR3aa: CASSEASDYTGELFF

j_gene: TRBJ2-7
v_gene: TRBV19
CDR3aa: CASSISPWDRGRIYEQYF

j_gene: TRBJ1-2
v_gene: TRBV4-3
CDR3aa: CASSGRSPAGVNGYTF

j_gene: TRBJ2-1
v_gene: TRBV7-2
CDR3aa: CASSPAGVQFF

j_gene: TRBJ2-5
v_gene: TRBV5-1
CDR3aa: CASSLTGTSQETQYF

j_gene: TRBJ1-3
v_gene: TRBV6-1
CDR3aa: CASSEAGVTGNTIYF

j_gene: TRBJ1-1
v_gene: TRBV25-1
CDR3aa: CASSDLRQGNTEAFF

j_gene: TRBJ2-3
v_gene: TRBV9
CDR3aa: CASSVGGRADTQYF

j_gene: TRBJ1-6
v_gene: TRBV30
CDR3aa: CAWSGGSGQGKESPLHF

j_gene: TRBJ1-2
v_gene: TRBV4-2
CDR3aa: CASSHYGGEAANYGYTF

j_gene: TRBJ1-2
v_gene: TRBV4-2
CDR3aa: CASSQDGQLADYGYTF

j_gene: TRBJ1-6
v_gene: TRBV27
CDR3aa: CASSSSVMGRRNSPLHF

j_gene: TRBJ1-1
v_gene: TRBV30
CDR3aa: CAWSVQGTSIGRVNTEAFF

j_gene: TRBJ1-5
v_gene: TRBV27
CDR3aa: CASSLSGAGSPPQHF

j_gene: TRBJ2-3
v_gene: TRBV6-4
CDR3aa: CASSELAGSTDTQYF

j_gene: TRBJ2-4
v_gene: TRBV2
CDR3aa: CASSVLAGGLAKNIQYF

j_gene: TRBJ1-6
v_gene: TRBV6-1
CDR3aa: CASSEVGGSSYNSPLHF

j_gene: TRBJ1-4
v_gene: TRBV7-9
CDR3aa: CASSFPGDNEKLFF

j_gene: TRBJ2-2
v_gene: TRBV29-1
CDR3aa: CSVERSQGTGELFF

j_gene: TRBJ1-5
v_gene: TRBV24-1
CDR3aa: CATSESTGFNNQPQHF

j_gene: TRBJ1-1
v_gene: TRBV6-5
CDR3aa: CASSLTGMNTEAFF

j_gene: TRBJ2-5
v_gene: TRBV19
CDR3aa: CASSMKLSGWQETQYF

j_gene: TRBJ2-6
v_gene: TRBV24-1
CDR3aa: CATSDLAGGGISSGANVLTF

j_gene: TRBJ2-7
v_gene: TRBV11-2
CDR3aa: CASSPDVSYEQYF

j_gene: TRBJ1-5
v_gene: TRBV27
CDR3aa: CASRKDSLNQPQHF

j_gene: TRBJ2-5
v_gene: TRBV12-5
CDR3aa: CASGLVEETQYF

j_gene: TRBJ2-3
v_gene: TRBV5-1
CDR3aa: CASSGRGGFTDTQYF

j_gene: TRBJ1-5
v_gene: TRBV4-1
CDR3aa: CASSPGQGTSQPQHF

j_gene: TRBJ1-1
v_gene: TRBV15
CDR3aa: CATSRPSDRETGRIQAFF

j_gene: TRBJ1-1
v_gene: TRBV7-8
CDR3aa: CASSLRSITEAFF

j_gene: TRBJ1-5
v_gene: TRBV7-9
CDR3aa: CASRGQGLGQPQHF

j_gene: TRBJ1-5
v_gene: TRBV10-3
CDR3aa: CAIRGQGDQPQHF

j_gene: TRBJ1-1
v_gene: TRBV28
CDR3aa: CASSFGEGTTEAFF

j_gene: TRBJ2-7
v_gene: TRBV30
CDR3aa: CAWSVANMAGSGQGASYEQYF